These T cell receptor beta chains were read from a single sample in a study of PD-1 and CTLA-4 blockade in melanoma. Clones were sequenced by immunoSEQ multiplex PCR, and TCRdb holds only the in-frame ones, with some missing. The sample lists 30,000 or so clones, more than 85% occurring once. The sample consisted of CD8+ T cells from peripheral blood, taken from a patient given anti-PD-1 treatment. All receptors derive from a human donor with melanoma. CDR3s include the opening cysteine and the closing phenylalanine or tryptophan. Fields, in order: clone size, J gene, CDR3 length, V gene, D gene, CDR3 protein, CDR3 DNA. A D gene is named only where the DNA matches it firmly. Size is omitted from some rows. Given values are once, few, many or a class for expanded clones.

size: few; J: TRBJ1-5; length: 12; V: TRBV10-1; D: NA; CDR3: CASSEGNQPQHF; DNA: TGCGCCAGCAGTGAGGGCAATCAGCCCCAGCATTTT
size: NA; J: TRBJ2-5; length: 16; V: TRBV28; D: NA; CDR3: CASSLLVQGHEETQYF; DNA: TGTGCCAGCAGTTTACTCGTACAGGGTCATGAAGAGACCCAGTACTTC
size: once; J: TRBJ2-2; length: 16; V: TRBV9; D: TRBD1; CDR3: CASSARTGTNTGELFF; DNA: TGTGCCAGCAGCGCCCGGACAGGGACCAACACCGGGGAGCTGTTTTTT
size: NA; J: TRBJ2-1; length: 14; V: TRBV7-9; D: NA; CDR3: CASSLGGSGNEQFF; DNA: TGTGCCAGCAGCTTAGGGGGGAGTGGCAATGAGCAGTTCTTC
size: NA; J: TRBJ2-1; length: 15; V: TRBV6-5; D: TRBD2; CDR3: CASSFLAGGPNEQFF; DNA: TGTGCCAGCAGTTTTCTAGCGGGAGGGCCAAATGAGCAGTTCTTC
size: once; J: TRBJ2-3; length: 16; V: TRBV5-1; D: NA; CDR3: CASSNLGQIITDTQYF; DNA: TGCGCCAGCAGCAACCTCGGACAGATTATCACAGATACGCAGTATTTT
size: NA; J: TRBJ1-5; length: 15; V: TRBV4-1; D: TRBD1; CDR3: CASSQVQGGNQPQHF; DNA: TGCGCCAGCAGCCAAGTACAGGGGGGCAATCAGCCCCAGCATTTT
size: NA; J: TRBJ2-3; length: 14; V: TRBV5-8; D: NA; CDR3: CASPTVRRTDTQYF; DNA: TGTGCCAGTCCCACAGTGCGGAGGACAGATACGCAGTATTTT
size: NA; J: TRBJ1-5; length: 14; V: TRBV28; D: NA; CDR3: CASSLDIVGQPQHF; DNA: TGTGCCAGCAGTTTAGACATAGTAGGTCAGCCCCAGCATTTT
size: NA; J: TRBJ1-5; length: 19; V: TRBV19; D: TRBD1; CDR3: CASSILPGQGAASNQPQHF; DNA: TGTGCCAGTAGTATTCTACCGGGACAGGGGGCGGCGAGCAATCAGCCCCAGCATTTT
size: NA; J: TRBJ2-4; length: 17; V: TRBV7-8; D: TRBD2; CDR3: CASSLGIAGEGRSIQYF; DNA: TGTGCCAGCAGCTTAGGTATAGCGGGAGAAGGAAGGAGCATTCAGTACTTC
size: NA; J: TRBJ1-1; length: 14; V: TRBV11-2; D: TRBD1; CDR3: CASSFGTGRTEAFF; DNA: TGTGCCAGCAGCTTTGGGACAGGGAGAACTGAAGCTTTCTTT
size: NA; J: TRBJ1-1; length: 16; V: TRBV5-1; D: TRBD1; CDR3: CASREGAGGRNTEAFF; DNA: TGCGCCAGCAGGGAGGGGGCAGGGGGCAGGAACACTGAAGCTTTCTTT
size: NA; J: TRBJ1-1; length: 16; V: TRBV6-6; D: NA; CDR3: CASSSVSPRFNTEAFF; DNA: TGTGCCAGCAGTTCCGTTTCGCCAAGATTTAACACTGAAGCTTTCTTT
size: NA; J: TRBJ2-1; length: 12; V: TRBV30; D: NA; CDR3: CAWSVDYNEQFF; DNA: TGTGCCTGGAGTGTCGATTACAATGAGCAGTTCTTC
size: NA; J: TRBJ1-5; length: 13; V: TRBV27; D: NA; CDR3: CASSLGGYQPQHF; DNA: TGTGCCAGCAGTTTAGGCGGATATCAGCCCCAGCATTTT
size: NA; J: TRBJ1-1; length: 13; V: TRBV7-9; D: NA; CDR3: CASSFEGGEEAFF; DNA: TGTGCCAGCAGCTTCGAGGGGGGGGAAGAAGCTTTCTTT
size: NA; J: TRBJ1-2; length: 14; V: TRBV27; D: NA; CDR3: CASRSLSGDYGYTF; DNA: TGTGCCAGCCGTTCGTTAAGCGGGGACTATGGCTACACCTTC
size: NA; J: TRBJ2-7; length: 14; V: TRBV2; D: NA; CDR3: CASSSTDGTYEQYF; DNA: TGTGCCAGCAGTTCTACGGACGGGACCTACGAGCAGTACTTC
size: NA; J: TRBJ2-2; length: 16; V: TRBV7-9; D: NA; CDR3: CASSFPPSGPTGELFF; DNA: TGTGCCAGCAGCTTCCCTCCCTCCGGGCCCACCGGGGAGCTGTTTTTT
size: NA; J: TRBJ2-5; length: 16; V: TRBV2; D: TRBD2; CDR3: CASSEVGLAGAETQYF; DNA: TGTGCCAGCAGTGAAGTTGGTCTAGCGGGAGCAGAGACCCAGTACTTC
size: NA; J: TRBJ1-1; length: 15; V: TRBV7-9; D: NA; CDR3: CASRKMPGMNTEAFF; DNA: TGTGCCAGCAGAAAGATGCCAGGGATGAACACTGAAGCTTTCTTT
size: NA; J: TRBJ2-1; length: 13; V: TRBV29-1; D: NA; CDR3: CSVEAGPYNEQFF; DNA: TGCAGCGTTGAGGCGGGCCCCTACAATGAGCAGTTCTTC
size: NA; J: TRBJ1-1; length: 13; V: TRBV5-5; D: NA; CDR3: CASSLEVYTEAFF; DNA: TGTGCCAGCAGCTTGGAGGTGTACACTGAAGCTTTCTTT
size: NA; J: TRBJ1-1; length: 14; V: TRBV19; D: NA; CDR3: CASSSSARPTEAFF; DNA: TGTGCCAGTAGTAGCAGTGCCCGTCCCACTGAAGCTTTCTTT
size: NA; J: TRBJ2-5; length: 17; V: TRBV7-9; D: TRBD2; CDR3: CASSLTSGGLYQETQYF; DNA: TGTGCCAGCAGCTTAACTAGCGGGGGCCTTTATCAAGAGACCCAGTACTTC
size: NA; J: TRBJ2-1; length: 13; V: TRBV24-1; D: TRBD1; CDR3: CATTGGPYNEQFF; DNA: TGTGCCACCACAGGGGGACCCTACAATGAGCAGTTCTTC
size: NA; J: TRBJ2-4; length: 13; V: TRBV2; D: NA; CDR3: CATSDEVGNIQYF; DNA: TGTGCCACGTCCGATGAGGTCGGGAACATTCAGTACTTC
size: NA; J: TRBJ2-2; length: 17; V: TRBV2; D: TRBD1; CDR3: CASSDIGDRDRTGELFF; DNA: TGTGCCAGCAGTGACATCGGAGACAGGGACCGCACCGGGGAGCTGTTTTTT
size: NA; J: TRBJ2-2; length: 16; V: TRBV13; D: TRBD2; CDR3: CASSPTGREITGELFF; DNA: TGTGCCAGCAGTCCCACCGGGCGGGAGATCACCGGGGAGCTGTTTTTT
size: NA; J: TRBJ2-7; length: 14; V: TRBV5-1; D: TRBD2; CDR3: CASSLTSGIYEQYF; DNA: TGCGCCAGCAGTTTGACTAGCGGGATCTACGAGCAGTACTTC
size: NA; J: TRBJ1-1; length: 17; V: TRBV28; D: TRBD1; CDR3: CASSLVRGQGGYTEAFF; DNA: TGTGCCAGCAGCCTAGTCCGGGGACAGGGGGGGTACACTGAAGCTTTCTTT
size: NA; J: TRBJ2-3; length: 16; V: TRBV24-1; D: NA; CDR3: CATSDFGSSEADTQYF; DNA: TGTGCCACCAGTGATTTTGGATCTTCGGAGGCAGATACGCAGTATTTT
size: NA; J: TRBJ2-5; length: 14; V: TRBV25-1; D: TRBD2; CDR3: CASSELGRGETQYF; DNA: TGTGCCAGCAGCGAACTAGGGAGGGGAGAGACCCAGTACTTC
size: NA; J: TRBJ1-5; length: 13; V: TRBV19; D: NA; CDR3: CASDGGPNQPQHF; DNA: TGTGCCAGTGACGGGGGGCCCAATCAGCCCCAGCATTTT
size: once; J: TRBJ2-7; length: 15; V: TRBV13; D: TRBD2; CDR3: CASSSRTSGIYEQYF; DNA: TGTGCCAGCAGCTCCAGGACTAGCGGGATCTACGAGCAGTACTTC
size: NA; J: TRBJ1-4; length: 15; V: TRBV7-9; D: TRBD1; CDR3: CASSPDRVLDEKLFF; DNA: TGTGCCAGCAGCCCTGACAGGGTGTTGGATGAAAAACTGTTTTTT
size: NA; J: TRBJ1-2; length: 14; V: TRBV19; D: NA; CDR3: CASSIQGVNYGYTF; DNA: TGTGCCAGTAGTATCCAGGGCGTAAACTATGGCTACACCTTC
size: NA; J: TRBJ1-1; length: 11; V: TRBV6-5; D: NA; CDR3: CASRYSGEAFF; DNA: TGTGCCAGCAGATACAGCGGGGAAGCTTTCTTT
size: NA; J: TRBJ1-1; length: 11; V: TRBV2; D: NA; CDR3: CASSGTGQAFF; DNA: TGTGCCAGCAGCGGAACGGGGCAAGCTTTCTTT
size: NA; J: TRBJ2-1; length: 15; V: TRBV6-4; D: NA; CDR3: CASSGDPSSYNEQFF; DNA: TGTGCCAGCAGTGGGGACCCCTCGTCCTACAATGAGCAGTTCTTC
size: NA; J: TRBJ1-1; length: 15; V: TRBV3-1/TRBV3-2; D: TRBD1; CDR3: CASSQEGDRGPEAFF; DNA: TGTGCCAGCAGCCAAGAAGGGGACAGGGGCCCTGAAGCTTTCTTT
size: NA; J: TRBJ2-1; length: 15; V: TRBV7-9; D: TRBD2; CDR3: CASSLRLAGVNEQFF; DNA: TGTGCCAGCAGCTTAAGGCTAGCGGGAGTCAATGAGCAGTTCTTC
size: NA; J: TRBJ1-3; length: 17; V: TRBV7-9; D: NA; CDR3: CASSLASEVNPGNTIYF; DNA: TGTGCCAGCAGCTTAGCATCAGAAGTCAACCCTGGAAACACCATATATTTT
size: NA; J: TRBJ1-5; length: 13; V: TRBV10-3; D: NA; CDR3: CAISDSGTQPQHF; DNA: TGTGCCATCAGTGATAGCGGGACCCAGCCCCAGCATTTT